This T cell receptor beta chain was sequenced during a study of PD-L1 blockade in urothelial cancer. Looking at the study overall: Males with bladder-origin urothelial cancer constituted about 85% of the 29 patients.

Germline V lookup: CDR1 MNHEY, CDR2 SMNVEV (reference sequence). This CDR3 region has 15 residues. Trimming stripped 4 bases from V and 8 bases from J, with 20 bases between. Data came from immunoSEQ multiplex PCR; TCRdb stores just in-frame clones and leaves some out. The table records around 53,000 clones, approximately 80% of them present only once. Patients in the study were battling locally advanced or metastatic urothelial carcinoma. The receptor was isolated from a man in his forties with urothelial cancer. This chain connects TRBV27 to TRBJ1-2; D is unresolved. The material sequenced was PBMCs, taken around atezolizumab (anti-PD-L1) treatment. The CDR3 coding sequence is TGTGCCAGCAGTTCCGAGGGTCTTGGATTCGGAGGCTACACCTTC. Encoded protein: CASSSEGLGFGGYTF.